The next 8 T cell receptor beta chains were all read from a single sample in a study of blood T cell repertoires in COVID-19. Measured with immunoSEQ multiplex PCR; TCRdb has only the in-frame clones, and not every one. The sample includes about 320,000 clones, over 75% of them seen just once. Sequencing was performed on peripheral blood. The receptors were sampled from a human donor in a cohort sampled during active COVID-19.

The J gene is TRBJ1-2, the V gene TRBV3-1 (or the pseudogene TRBV3-2), with D perhaps matching TRBD1 (6 bases). With 3 bases removed from V and 4 bases from J, the gap between germline ends came to 15 bases. This CDR3 is built from 15 residues. From germline, CDR1 is LGHDT and CDR2 YNNKEL (reference sequence). CDR3: CASSQVQGTVYGYTF. DNA for the CDR3: TGTGCCAGCAGCCAGGTACAGGGAACCGTCTATGGCTACACCTTC.

The chain is built from TRBV5-1 and TRBJ1-1, with D possibly being TRBD1 (5 bases). The germline gives CDR1 SGHRS, CDR2 YFSETQ. V was trimmed by 7 bases and J by 1 base, leaving 17 bases between them. The CDR3 consists of 15 residues. The DNA for the CDR3 is TGCGCCAGCCGCGGGGACTGGAGTGGGAACACTGAAGCTTTCTTT. Residues: CASRGDWSGNTEAFF.

The CDR3, as DNA: TGTGCCAGCAGTGAAGTTTCAGGGTTCAGTCAGCCCCAGCATTTT. Encoded protein: CASSEVSGFSQPQHF. The V and J genes are TRBV6-1 and TRBJ1-5; weak D call: TRBD1 (5 bases). CDR1 is MNHNS and CDR2 is SASEGT in the germline V gene. V shed 1 base and J shed 6 bases, with 13 bases lying between them. There are 15 residues in the CDR3.

This chain connects TRBV25-1 to TRBJ1-2, with D maybe TRBD1 (5 bases). The CDR3 loop spans 14 amino acids. Trimming stripped 4 bases from V and 4 bases from J, with 13 bases between. The germline V gene encodes CDR1 MGHDK and CDR2 SYGVNS. CDR3 region: CASSAPGGSYGYTF. In nucleotides, the CDR3 is TGTGCCAGCAGTGCCCCGGGGGGGAGCTATGGCTACACCTTC.

This sequence joins TRBV6-6 and TRBJ1-5; D is possibly TRBD1 (5 bases). Per the germline V gene, CDR1 is MNHNY and CDR2 is SVGAGI (reference sequence). The CDR3 loop spans 15 amino acids. The germline V and J ends were trimmed by 0 bases and 6 bases, with 12 bases remaining between them. The CDR3 DNA reads TGTGCCAGCAGTTACTCGATAGGGGAGGGTCAGCCCCAGCATTTT. It yields the protein CASSYSIGEGQPQHF.

This rearrangement joins TRBV11-1 to TRBJ2-4; D call uncertain. CDR1 is SGHAT and CDR2 is FQDESV in the germline V gene (reference sequence). V lost 5 bases to trimming and J lost 3 bases, with 2 bases between them. The CDR3 has 11 residues. The CDR3 nucleotides are TGTGCCAGCAGCCACAAAAACATTCAGTACTTC. Protein product: CASSHKNIQYF.

The CDR3 loop reads CSVVYRDPTSAAFF. CDR3 in DNA: TGCAGCGTTGTCTACAGGGACCCAACCTCGGCAGCTTTCTTT. The chain employs TRBV29-1 and TRBJ1-1, with a possible D match to TRBD1 (6 bases). Germline CDR1 SQVTM, CDR2 ANQGSEA. The CDR3 spans 14 residues. The ends were cut back, 4 bases at V and 10 bases at J, with 22 bases in the middle.

This clone was counted once. The chain links TRBV4-1 to TRBJ2-1; maybe TRBD2 (5 bases). Germline V lookup: CDR1 MGHRA, CDR2 YSYEKL. V gave up 4 bases and J gave up 9 bases, with 16 bases separating them. The CDR3 has 14 residues. The CDR3 DNA follows: TGCGCCAGCAGCCCGAGGACCGATGGAGGTGAGCAGTTCTTC. Its protein is CASSPRTDGGEQFF.